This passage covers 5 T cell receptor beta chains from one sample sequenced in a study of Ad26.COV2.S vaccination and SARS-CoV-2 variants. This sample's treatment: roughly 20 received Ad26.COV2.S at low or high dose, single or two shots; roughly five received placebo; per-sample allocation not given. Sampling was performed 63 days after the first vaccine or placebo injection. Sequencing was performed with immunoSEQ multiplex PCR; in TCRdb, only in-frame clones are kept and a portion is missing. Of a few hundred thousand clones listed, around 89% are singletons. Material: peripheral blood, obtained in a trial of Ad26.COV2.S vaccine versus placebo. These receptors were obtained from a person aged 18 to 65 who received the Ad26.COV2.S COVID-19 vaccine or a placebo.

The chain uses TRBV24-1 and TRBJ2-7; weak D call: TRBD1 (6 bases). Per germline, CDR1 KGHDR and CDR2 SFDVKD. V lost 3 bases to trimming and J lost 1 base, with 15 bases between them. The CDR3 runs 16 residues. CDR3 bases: TGTGCCACCAGTGATCCGATCAGGGGTAATTCCTACGAGCAGTACTTC. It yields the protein CATSDPIRGNSYEQYF.

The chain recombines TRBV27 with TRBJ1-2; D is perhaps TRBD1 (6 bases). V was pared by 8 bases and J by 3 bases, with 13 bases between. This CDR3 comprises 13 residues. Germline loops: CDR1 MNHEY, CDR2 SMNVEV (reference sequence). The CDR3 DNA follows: TGTGCCAGCGGACACAGGGAGGACTATGGCTACACCTTC. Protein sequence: CASGHREDYGYTF.

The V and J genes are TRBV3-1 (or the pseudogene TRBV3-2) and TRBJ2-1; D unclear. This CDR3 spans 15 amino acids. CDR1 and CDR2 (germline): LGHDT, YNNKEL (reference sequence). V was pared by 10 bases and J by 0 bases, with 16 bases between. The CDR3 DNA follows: TGTGCCACCGGTTCCCCTTTGAGCTCCTACAATGAGCAGTTCTTC. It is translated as CATGSPLSSYNEQFF.

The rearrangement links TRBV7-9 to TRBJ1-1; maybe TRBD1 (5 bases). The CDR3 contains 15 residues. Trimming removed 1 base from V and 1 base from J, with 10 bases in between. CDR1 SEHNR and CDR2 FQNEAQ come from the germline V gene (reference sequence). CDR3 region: CASSLVVTENTEAFF. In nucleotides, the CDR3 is TGTGCCAGCAGCTTAGTGGTGACAGAGAACACTGAAGCTTTCTTT.

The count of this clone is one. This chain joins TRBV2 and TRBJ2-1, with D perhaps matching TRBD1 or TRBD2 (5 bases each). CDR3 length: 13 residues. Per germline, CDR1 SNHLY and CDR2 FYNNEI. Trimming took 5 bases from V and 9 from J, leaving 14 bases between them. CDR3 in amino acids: CASSPGPRSEQFF. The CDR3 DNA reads TGTGCCAGCAGTCCGGGGCCCCGGAGTGAGCAGTTCTTC. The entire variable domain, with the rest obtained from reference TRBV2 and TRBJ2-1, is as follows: EPEVTQTPSHQVTQMGQEVILRCVPISNHLYFYWYRQILGQKVEFLVSFYNNEISEKSEIFDDQFSVERPDGSNFTLKIRSTKLEDSAMYFCASSPGPRSEQFFGPGTRLTVL.